Shown below are 32 T cell receptor beta chains from a single sample sequenced in a study of T cells in localized non-small cell lung cancer. Produced via immunoSEQ multiplex PCR; TCRdb's table is partial and in-frame only. The sample includes 35,000 to 40,000 clones, over 70% of them seen just once. Sequencing was performed on peripheral blood, taken before any cancer treatment. Receptor source: a woman aged 40-70 years with stage I lung adenocarcinoma.

The chain recombines TRBV7-6 with TRBJ2-2; TRBD1 aligns across 8 bases. CDR1 SGHVS and CDR2 FNYEAQ come from the germline V gene. The CDR3 contains 16 residues. V lost 0 bases, J lost 5 bases, and 5 bases stayed unmatched. The CDR3 reads CASSLAGRGRTGELFF. Here the CDR3 DNA reads TGTGCCAGCAGCTTAGCGGGCAGGGGGCGTACCGGGGAGCTGTTTTTT.

For this clone: Relative to the germline gene, one junction end is altered; a read error may explain this. V is TRBV7-7 and J is TRBJ2-1; 14 nucleotides align to TRBD2. This CDR3 contains 19 residues. Germline values: CDR1 SSHAT, CDR2 FNYEAQ (reference sequence). CDR3 nucleotide sequence: TGTGCTAGCAGCTTAGAGTACGGGACTAGCGGGAGAAGAGGCAATGAGCAGTTCTTC. It is translated as CASSLEYGTSGRRGNEQFF.

This chain joins TRBV7-9 and TRBJ2-3, with D hard to call. The V gene lost 3 bases and the J gene lost 4 bases, with 14 bases spanning the gap. The CDR3 is 15 amino acids. The germline V gene encodes CDR1 SEHNR and CDR2 FQNEAQ (reference sequence). CDR3 protein: CASSLTVRSADTQYF. The CDR3 nucleotides read TGTGCCAGCAGCTTGACCGTGAGGTCGGCAGATACGCAGTATTTT.

This chain connects TRBV5-4 to TRBJ2-5, with no clear D. Germline V gene lookup returns CDR1 SGHNT and CDR2 YYREEE (reference sequence). The CDR3 sequence is 13 residues long. Trimming removed 2 bases at V and 2 bases at J, with 7 bases between. In nucleotides, the CDR3 is TGTGCCAGCAGCTTTTTACCACAAGAGACCCAGTACTTC. As protein: CASSFLPQETQYF.

The chain has TRBV6-6 and TRBJ1-4; weak D call: TRBD1 (5 bases). V was clipped by 6 bases and J by 7 bases, with 12 bases between them. CDR1 and CDR2 (germline): MNHNY, SVGAGI (reference sequence). The CDR3 is made up of 13 amino acids. The CDR3 spells CASRGGVIEKLFF. Written as DNA, the CDR3 is TGTGCCAGCAGAGGAGGGGTTATTGAAAAACTGTTTTTT.

The rearrangement links TRBV10-3 to TRBJ2-3; 8 bases fit TRBD2. In germline, CDR1 is ENHRY, CDR2 SYGVKD. Trimming removed 4 bases from V and 5 bases from J; junction bases left unmatched: 11. The CDR3 is 16 residues long. The CDR3 here is CAISGAPGLVKDTQYF. The CDR3 nucleotides read TGTGCCATCAGTGGGGCCCCGGGACTAGTGAAAGATACGCAGTATTTT.

V usage is TRBV5-1 and J usage is TRBJ2-3; TRBD2 is a possible D gene (6 bases). The V gene's germline CDR1 is SGHRS and CDR2 YFSETQ. Trimming took 7 bases from V and 2 from J, leaving 17 bases between them. This CDR3 has 15 amino acids. CDR3 nucleotides: TGCGCCAGCGCGTCCCCCGGAGGGATCACAGATACGCAGTATTTT. The encoded protein is CASASPGGITDTQYF.

The rearrangement links TRBV19 to TRBJ2-2; 7 bases map to TRBD1. The length of the CDR3 is 16 residues. Germline V gene data show CDR1 as LNHDA and CDR2 as SQIVND (reference sequence). With V trimmed by 4 bases and J by 0 bases, 5 bases remained unmatched. CDR3 region: CASSSLRGSNTGELFF. CDR3 DNA: TGTGCCAGTAGTAGCCTCAGGGGGTCGAACACCGGGGAGCTGTTTTTT.

This clone was detected only a few times. V and J are TRBV28 and TRBJ2-5; perhaps D is TRBD1 or TRBD2 (7 bases each). This CDR3 region has 21 residues. Germline V gene lookup returns CDR1 MDHEN and CDR2 SYDVKM. V was trimmed by 1 base and J by 4 bases, leaving 31 bases between them. This CDR3 is CASSLSPRWDIGGTARETQYF. As DNA, the CDR3 is TGTGCCAGCAGTTTATCTCCCCGTTGGGATATCGGGGGGACAGCCAGAGAGACCCAGTACTTC.

V gene TRBV11-2 combines with J gene TRBJ2-7; 8 bases match TRBD2. The V segment lost 5 bases and the J segment 1 base; nucleotides outside the gene matches: 7. This CDR3 spans 15 amino acids. Germline CDR1 is SGHAT and CDR2 is FQNNGV. In DNA form, the CDR3 reads TGTGCCAGCAGCCCGGGGGGGGGCAGTTCCTACGAGCAGTACTTC. Translating it yields CASSPGGGSSYEQYF.

This rearrangement joins TRBV18 to TRBJ2-7, with D perhaps given as TRBD1 or TRBD2 (5 bases each). The CDR3 totals 15 residues. Germline values: CDR1 KGHSH, CDR2 LQKENI. V lost 3 bases and J lost 2, with 14 bases in between. CDR3 DNA sequence: TGTGCCAGCTCACCCCCTCGGGGCGGACCCTACGAGCAGTACTTC. This translates into CASSPPRGGPYEQYF.

The V gene is TRBV28, the J gene TRBJ2-4; D is unclear. This CDR3 has 17 residues. V was cut by 2 bases and J by 0 bases, with 14 bases left in between. CDR1 and CDR2 from the germline V gene are MDHEN and SYDVKM. CDR3 protein: CASSLVGSVLAKNIQYF. Written as DNA, the CDR3 is TGTGCCAGCAGTTTAGTAGGAAGCGTGTTAGCCAAAAACATTCAGTACTTC.

This chain connects TRBV19 to TRBJ1-2; no firm D call. Germline V lookup: CDR1 LNHDA, CDR2 SQIVND (reference sequence). V lost 4 bases and J 4 bases, leaving 10 bases between the germline ends. This CDR3 contains 13 residues. The CDR3: CASSRRRSYGYTF. As DNA, the CDR3 is TGTGCCAGTAGTAGGAGACGAAGCTATGGCTACACCTTC. The complete variable domain, with remaining parts taken from reference TRBV19 and TRBJ1-2, reads DGGITQSPKYLFRKEGQNVTLSCEQNLNHDAMYWYRQDPGQGLRLIYYSQIVNDFQKGDIAEGYSVSREKKESFPLTVTSAQKNPTAFYLCASSRRRSYGYTFGSGTRLTVV.

This clone occurred once. The genes are TRBV6-6 and TRBJ1-5; D gene uncertain. V was shortened by 5 bases and J by 5 bases, with 13 bases between the two germline ends. The germline gives CDR1 MNHNY, CDR2 SVGAGI (reference sequence). The CDR3 runs to 14 residues. This CDR3 is CASSTPNTYQPQHF. The CDR3 DNA reads TGTGCCAGCAGTACCCCCAACACGTATCAGCCCCAGCATTTT.

This chain connects TRBV5-1 to TRBJ2-7; D possibly matches TRBD1 or TRBD2 (5 bases each). This CDR3 is built from 15 residues. The germline gives CDR1 SGHRS, CDR2 YFSETQ. V lost 3 bases to trimming and J lost 2 bases, with 15 bases between them. CDR3: CASSSGASRAYEQYF. In nucleotides, the CDR3 is TGCGCCAGCAGCTCCGGGGCCAGTCGAGCCTACGAGCAGTACTTC.

The chain combines TRBV5-4 with TRBJ1-2, with 8 bases aligning to TRBD1. The V segment lost 3 bases and the J segment 2 bases; nucleotides outside the gene matches: 3. Germline V gives CDR1 SGHNT, CDR2 YYREEE (reference sequence). The CDR3 is made up of 14 amino acids. The CDR3: CASSWGDRNYGYTF. CDR3 nucleotide sequence: TGTGCCAGCAGCTGGGGGGACAGGAACTATGGCTACACCTTC.

This clone was seen only a few times. The V gene is TRBV19, the J gene TRBJ1-4; D is possibly TRBD1 (6 bases). This CDR3 comprises 16 residues. V was trimmed by 5 bases and J by 7 bases, leaving 20 bases between them. CDR1 and CDR2 (germline): LNHDA, SQIVND (reference sequence). For the CDR3, the DNA is TGTGCCAGTAGTTGGGCAGGGGAAGCACTCGGTGAAAAACTGTTTTTT. This gives the protein CASSWAGEALGEKLFF.

The rearrangement joins TRBV6-5 to TRBJ2-7, with D possibly being TRBD1 or TRBD2 (5 bases each). This CDR3 is built from 15 residues. The V end was cut by 0 bases, the J end by 4 bases, with 13 bases between. Germline V lookup: CDR1 MNHEY, CDR2 SVGAGI. This CDR3 reads CASSYSPGAGYEQYF. In DNA form, the CDR3 reads TGTGCCAGCAGTTACTCACCCGGGGCCGGTTACGAGCAGTACTTC.

This clone was seen once. At the DNA level, this CDR3 is encoded by other sequences in the same sample as well. This chain joins TRBV30 and TRBJ2-5; D might be TRBD1 or TRBD2, each matching 5 bases. The CDR3 is made up of 13 amino acids. The germline V gene has CDR1 GTSNPN and CDR2 SVGIG (reference sequence). V lost 2 bases, J lost 1 base, and 8 bases lay in between. The CDR3 sequence is CAWSRGLQETQYF. The CDR3 nucleotides read TGTGCCTGGAGTCGGGGCCTCCAAGAGACCCAGTACTTC.

Regarding this clone: The same CDR3 arises from other DNA sequences in this sample as well. V gene TRBV6-6 combines with J gene TRBJ2-5, with 9 positions matching TRBD1. The germline CDR1 and CDR2 sequences are MNHNY and SVGAGI (reference sequence). Trimming cost V 0 bases and J 5 bases; bases outside gene matches: 4. The CDR3 loop spans 15 amino acids. DNA for the CDR3: TGTGCCAGCAGTTACTCGGGACAGGGAGCGGAGACCCAGTACTTC. Its translation is CASSYSGQGAETQYF.

This chain connects TRBV4-2 to TRBJ1-4; the match to TRBD1 covers 7 bases. CDR3 length: 17 residues. Looked up from germline, CDR1 is LGHNA and CDR2 is YNFKEQ. J lost 8 bases, V lost 0 bases, and 12 bases had no gene match. CDR3 bases: TGTGCCAGCAGCCAAGATTGGATCACAGGGGTCAGGGAAAAACTGTTTTTT. Its protein product is CASSQDWITGVREKLFF.

V is TRBV28 and J is TRBJ2-5; D might be TRBD2 (6 bases). The J call may be faulty, since TRBJ2-7 better matches the DNA end. The germline CDR1 and CDR2 sequences are MDHEN and SYDVKM. The CDR3 has 15 residues. This CDR3 reads CASSWSAGSPYEQYF. CDR3 bases: TGTGCCAGCAGTTGGTCGGCGGGGTCCCCCTACGAGCAGTACTTC.

The rearrangement uses TRBV5-5 and TRBJ1-5, with a weak D call TRBD1 (6 bases). V was shortened by 4 bases and J by 5 bases, with 16 bases between the two germline ends. Germline CDR1 reads SGHKS; CDR2 reads YYEKEE (reference sequence). The CDR3 has 15 residues. The chain's CDR3 is CASSPTGGGDQPQHF. For the CDR3, the DNA is TGTGCCAGCAGCCCCACAGGAGGGGGAGATCAGCCCCAGCATTTT.

This clone was observed a few times. The chain is built from TRBV19 and TRBJ1-2, with unresolved D. Germline loops: CDR1 LNHDA, CDR2 SQIVND (reference sequence). The CDR3 covers 13 residues. Trimming pared 5 bases from V and 4 bases from J, leaving 11 bases between. For the CDR3, the DNA is TGTGCCAGTAGTGGCCCCCATAGCTATGGCTACACCTTC. Translating it yields CASSGPHSYGYTF.

This rearrangement joins TRBV6-1 to TRBJ1-1; D may be TRBD1 (5 bases). Germline V lookup: CDR1 MNHNS, CDR2 SASEGT. CDR3 length equals 14 residues. V gave up 5 bases and J gave up 2 bases, with 12 bases separating them. The CDR3 here is CASSMGLPNTEAFF. CDR3 DNA sequence: TGTGCCAGCAGTATGGGACTTCCCAACACTGAAGCTTTCTTT.

Concerning this clone: With only one base between it and a far larger clone, this is likely a read error. V and J are TRBV6-1 and TRBJ2-7, with D perhaps TRBD1 (5 bases). The germline V gene encodes CDR1 MNHNS and CDR2 SASEGT. CDR3 length: 15 amino acids. Trimming removed 1 base at V and 2 bases at J, with 12 bases between. The CDR3 DNA is TGTGCCAGCAGTGAAGACTTGACAGCTCCCTACGAGCAGTACTTC. Its translation: CASSEDLTAPYEQYF.

This clone was detected only once. The gene calls are TRBV6-5 and TRBJ2-2, with D unresolved. Germline assignment: CDR1 MNHEY and CDR2 SVGAGI. The CDR3 covers 13 residues. V was clipped by 3 bases and J by 3 bases, with 5 bases between them. CDR3 loop: CASSYVHTGELFF. The CDR3 DNA follows: TGTGCCAGCAGTTATGTCCACACCGGGGAGCTGTTTTTT.

The chain uses TRBV7-3 and TRBJ2-2; D may correspond to TRBD1 or TRBD2 (5 bases each). V lost 5 bases to trimming and J lost 5 bases, with 12 bases between them. The CDR3 runs to 14 residues. Germline loops: CDR1 SGHTA, CDR2 FQGTGA. CDR3 amino acids: CASSPGRFTGELFF. The CDR3 DNA follows: TGTGCCAGCAGCCCGGGACGGTTTACCGGGGAGCTGTTTTTT.

The rearrangement joins TRBV7-2 to TRBJ1-5; D gene ambiguous. V lost 4 bases to trimming and J lost 1 base, with 8 bases between them. The CDR3 covers 14 residues. Germline-derived CDR1 and CDR2 are SGHTA and FQGNSA. The CDR3 is CASSYTPSNQPQHF. The CDR3 DNA reads as TGTGCCAGCAGCTACACCCCGAGCAATCAGCCCCAGCATTTT.

V usage is TRBV30 and J usage is TRBJ2-3; the match to TRBD2 covers 8 bases. Germline values: CDR1 GTSNPN, CDR2 SVGIG (reference sequence). Trimming cost V 3 bases and J 0 bases; bases outside gene matches: 2. This CDR3 has 14 amino acids. CDR3 DNA sequence: TGTGCCTGGAGACCGGGAGGGAGCACAGATACGCAGTATTTT. Translating gives CAWRPGGSTDTQYF.

The chain combines TRBV19 with TRBJ1-5; D unclear. CDR1 LNHDA and CDR2 SQIVND come from the germline V gene (reference sequence). This CDR3 comprises 14 residues. Between the trimmed V and J ends, which lost 3 bases and 9 bases, there was a span of 15 bases. The CDR3 DNA is TGTGCCAGTAGTATTCGGACCGGCAATGGGCCCCAGCATTTT. Its translation is CASSIRTGNGPQHF.

V and J are TRBV11-3 and TRBJ2-1; the D is unclear. The length of the CDR3 is 15 residues. Germline lookup yields CDR1 SGHNT and CDR2 YENEEA. Trimming pared 5 bases from V and 3 bases from J, leaving 14 bases between. The CDR3 bases are TGTGCCAGCAGCCCCGGCAGCGAGAGCTACAATGAGCAGTTCTTC. Translating it yields CASSPGSESYNEQFF.